This T cell receptor (beta chain) was retrieved from a study of control samples from healthy donors and cancer patients. Profiling relied on immunoSEQ multiplex PCR, and the TCRdb table lists in-frame clones only, not all of them. This table has more than 100,000 clones, around 90% appearing once. The CDR3 is 17 residues long. Germline V lookup: CDR1 SNHLY, CDR2 FYNNEI. The ends lost 4 bases at V and 0 bases at J; junction bases unmatched: 11. The origin of this receptor is a man younger than 35 in good health. The sample taken for sequencing was blood. The rearrangement joins TRBV2 to TRBJ1-2, with 7 bases aligning to TRBD1. Here the CDR3 DNA reads TGTGCCAGCAGTGTATTGGGGCAGGGGGTCACTAACTATGGCTACACCTTC. This gives the protein CASSVLGQGVTNYGYTF.